This T cell receptor beta chain appears in the sequencing data of a study of blood T cell repertoires in COVID-19. Study at large: The analysed material was cDNA or gDNA that came from T cells, B-cell-depleted T cells, or PBMCs.

Original processing notes: Reference gene primer amplification in the assay estimated nucleated cell counts. Sequencing was performed with immunoSEQ multiplex PCR; in TCRdb, only in-frame clones are kept and a portion is missing. The V and J calls and the clone size are those of that table, but D and trimming were determined from the DNA. The sample records 160,000 or so clones, approximately 90% being singletons. The CDR3 spans 14 residues. The germline gives CDR1 SGHDN, CDR2 FVKESK. Trimming stripped 1 base from V and 8 bases from J, with 14 bases between. This clonotype originated in a man younger than 30 with acute or convalescent COVID-19. Sequencing input: peripheral blood. The chain employs TRBV14 and TRBJ1-1; no reliable D call. The CDR3 DNA reads TGTGCCAGCAGCCAAGTAACGGGTACGATGGAAGCTTTCTTT. Its protein is CASSQVTGTMEAFF.